The entry below gives a single T cell receptor (beta chain) sequence along with its context. What it recognizes is unknown. Profiled with immunoSEQ multiplex PCR; TCRdb holds only in-frame clones, not every one. The data show fewer than 4,500 clones, approximately 77% seen once. This record belongs to a study of chemoradiotherapy in HPV16-positive cancers. Germline V lookup: CDR1 SNHLY, CDR2 FYNNEI. Trimming took 2 bases from V and 11 from J, leaving 10 bases between them. The CDR3 is made up of 11 amino acids. Study results and caveats: Non-HPV-specific T cells did not expand in tumors during treatment, whereas candidate HPV-specific clones and E7-related motifs did. HPV-responsive T-cell expansion during chemoradiotherapy was linked to improved recurrence-free survival in HPV16-positive patients.

Specimen collection occurred from a patient who underwent chemoradiotherapy. The V and J genes are TRBV2 and TRBJ2-7, with D unresolved. This TCR derives from a human donor with HPV-associated anogenital cancer. The chain's CDR3 is CASSEFKDEYF. In nucleotides, the CDR3 is TGTGCCAGCAGTGAATTTAAGGACGAGTACTTC. The full variable domain, its missing parts supplied by reference TRBV2 and TRBJ2-7, is EPEVTQTPSHQVTQMGQEVILRCVPISNHLYFYWYRQILGQKVEFLVSFYNNEISEKSEIFDDQFSVERPDGSNFTLKIRSTKLEDSAMYFCASSEFKDEYFGPGTRLTVT.